This T cell receptor (beta chain) appears in the sequencing data of a study of blood T cell repertoires in COVID-19. Whole-study context: Donors in the United States, Italy and Spain gave samples during acute or convalescent COVID-19. T cells, B-cell-depleted T cells, or PBMCs provided the cDNA or gDNA that served as material.

Seattle patient enrollment occurred during active infection, with longitudinal follow-up thereafter. As originally analysed: It was from reference gene primer amplification that nucleated cell counts were estimated. Profiled with immunoSEQ multiplex PCR; TCRdb holds only in-frame clones, not every one. V and J calls plus clone size are reproduced from that table; the DNA served to infer D and trimming. Here the sample spans about 180,000 clones, around 85% being singletons. CDR1 SGHKS and CDR2 YYEKEE come from the germline V gene (reference sequence). V was trimmed by 0 bases and J by 2 bases, leaving 11 bases between them. There are 15 residues in the CDR3.

The TCR was taken from a person aged 65 to 85 with COVID-19, enrolled during active disease. Specimen: peripheral blood. This chain joins TRBV5-5 and TRBJ1-2, with D maybe TRBD1 (5 bases). The DNA for the CDR3 is TGTGCCAGCAGCTTGGGCAGGGCGACGAACTATGGCTACACCTTC. It is translated as CASSLGRATNYGYTF. The whole variable domain, filled in from reference TRBV5-5 and TRBJ1-2, reads DAGVTQSPTHLIKTRGQQVTLRCSPISGHKSVSWYQQVLGQGPQFIFQYYEKEERGRGNFPDRFSARQFPNYSSELNVNALLLGDSALYLCASSLGRATNYGYTFGSGTRLTVV.